The source of this T cell receptor beta chain is a study of technical replicates of blood from a handful of donors. Sequencing was performed with immunoSEQ multiplex PCR; in TCRdb, only in-frame clones are kept and a portion is missing. The sample lists 74,000 or so clones; 90% to 95% were seen once. In germline, CDR1 is MNHEY, CDR2 SVGAGI. Trimming left V 7 bases short and J 8 bases short, with 17 bases between. The CDR3 length is 14 residues. V usage is TRBV6-5 and J usage is TRBJ1-4; a possible D gene is TRBD1 (5 bases). This receptor was taken from a human donor in good health. The sequenced sample was T cells isolated from PBMCs. CDR3 sequence reads: CASKKQQGVEKLFF. Written as DNA, the CDR3 is TGTGCCAGCAAGAAACAGCAGGGTGTAGAAAAACTGTTTTTT.